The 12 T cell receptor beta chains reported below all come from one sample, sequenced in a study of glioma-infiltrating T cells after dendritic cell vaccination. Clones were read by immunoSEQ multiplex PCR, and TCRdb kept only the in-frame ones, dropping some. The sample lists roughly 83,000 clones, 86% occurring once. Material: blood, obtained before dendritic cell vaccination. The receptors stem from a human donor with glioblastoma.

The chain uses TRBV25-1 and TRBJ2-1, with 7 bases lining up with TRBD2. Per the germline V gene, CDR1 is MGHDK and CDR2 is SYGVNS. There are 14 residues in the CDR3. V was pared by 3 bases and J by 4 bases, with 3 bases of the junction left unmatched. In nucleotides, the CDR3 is TGTGCCAGCAGTGATCGGGGGGAGTACAATGAGCAGTTCTTC. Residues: CASSDRGEYNEQFF.

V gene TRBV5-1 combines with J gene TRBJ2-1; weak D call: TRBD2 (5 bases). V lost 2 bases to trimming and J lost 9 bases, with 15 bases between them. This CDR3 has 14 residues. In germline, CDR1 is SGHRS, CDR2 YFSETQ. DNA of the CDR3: TGCGCCAGCAGCTTCATGGACTCGGCGGGTGAGCAGTTCTTC. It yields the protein CASSFMDSAGEQFF.

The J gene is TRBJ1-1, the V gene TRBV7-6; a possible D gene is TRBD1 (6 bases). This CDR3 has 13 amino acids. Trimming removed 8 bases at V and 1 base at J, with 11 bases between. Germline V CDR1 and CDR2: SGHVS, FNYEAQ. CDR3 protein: CASSQGKNTEAFF. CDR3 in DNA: TGTGCCAGCTCGCAGGGGAAGAACACTGAAGCTTTCTTT.

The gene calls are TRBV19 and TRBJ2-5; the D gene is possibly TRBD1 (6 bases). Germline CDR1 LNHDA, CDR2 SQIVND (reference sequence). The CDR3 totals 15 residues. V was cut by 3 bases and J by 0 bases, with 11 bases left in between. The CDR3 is CASSIGDNHQETQYF. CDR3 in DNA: TGTGCCAGTAGTATCGGGGACAACCACCAAGAGACCCAGTACTTC.

CDR3 coding DNA: TGTGCCAGCAGCCATCCGGGACAGGGGGTATACGAGCAGTACTTC. Translating gives CASSHPGQGVYEQYF. The V and J genes are TRBV16 and TRBJ2-7; 11 positions match TRBD1. V shed 3 bases and J 4 bases; nucleotides not matched to a gene: 5. The CDR3 is 15 residues long. The germline gives CDR1 KGHSY, CDR2 FQNENV. Variable domain in full (rest from reference TRBV16 and TRBJ2-7): GEEVAQTPKHLVRGEGQKAKLYCAPIKGHSYVFWYQQVLKNEFKFLISFQNENVFDETGMPKERFSAKCLPNSPCSLEIQATKLEDSAVYFCASSHPGQGVYEQYFGPGTRLTVT.

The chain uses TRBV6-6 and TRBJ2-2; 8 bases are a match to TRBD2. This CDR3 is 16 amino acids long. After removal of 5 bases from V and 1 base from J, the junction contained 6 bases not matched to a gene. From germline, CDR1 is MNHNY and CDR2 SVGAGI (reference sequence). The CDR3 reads CASSPRLALNTGELFF. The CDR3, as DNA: TGTGCCAGCAGTCCCCGACTAGCGCTGAACACCGGGGAGCTGTTTTTT.

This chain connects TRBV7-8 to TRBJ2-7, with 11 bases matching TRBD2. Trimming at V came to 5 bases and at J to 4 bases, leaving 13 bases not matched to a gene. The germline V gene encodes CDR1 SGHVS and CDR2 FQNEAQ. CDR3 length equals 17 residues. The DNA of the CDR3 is TGTGCCAGCAGCCCCGTGTGGGGGACTAGCGGATTTTACGAGCAGTACTTC. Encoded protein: CASSPVWGTSGFYEQYF.

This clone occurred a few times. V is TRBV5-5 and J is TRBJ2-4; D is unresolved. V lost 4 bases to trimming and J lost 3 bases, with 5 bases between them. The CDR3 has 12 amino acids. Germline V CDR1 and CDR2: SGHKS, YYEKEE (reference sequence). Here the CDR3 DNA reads TGTGCCAGCAGCCCCAGCAAAAACATTCAGTACTTC. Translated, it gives CASSPSKNIQYF.

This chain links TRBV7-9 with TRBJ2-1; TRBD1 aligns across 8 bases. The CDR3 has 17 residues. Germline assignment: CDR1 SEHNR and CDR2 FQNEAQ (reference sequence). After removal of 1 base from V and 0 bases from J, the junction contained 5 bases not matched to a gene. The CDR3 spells CASSLGTGPSSYNEQFF. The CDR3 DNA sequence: TGTGCCAGCAGCTTAGGGACAGGGCCAAGCTCCTACAATGAGCAGTTCTTC.

CDR3 region: CASSFAGQGAFF. The CDR3, as DNA: TGTGCCAGCAGTTTTGCTGGGCAGGGTGCTTTCTTT. The chain is built from TRBV28 and TRBJ1-1; D is perhaps TRBD1 (5 bases). The CDR3 is 12 amino acids. The V gene's germline CDR1 is MDHEN and CDR2 SYDVKM. Deletions cut 3 bases from V and 11 bases from J, with 13 bases between.

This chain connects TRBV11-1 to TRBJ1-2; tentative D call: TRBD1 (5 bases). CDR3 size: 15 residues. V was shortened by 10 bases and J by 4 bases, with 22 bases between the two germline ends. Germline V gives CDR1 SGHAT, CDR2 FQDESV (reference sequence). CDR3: CATWTLEGTVYGYTF. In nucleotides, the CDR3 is TGTGCCACGTGGACCCTTGAGGGGACTGTCTATGGCTACACCTTC.

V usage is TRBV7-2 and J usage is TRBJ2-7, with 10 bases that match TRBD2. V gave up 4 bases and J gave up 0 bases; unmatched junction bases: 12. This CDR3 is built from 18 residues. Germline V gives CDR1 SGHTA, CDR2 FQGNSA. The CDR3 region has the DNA TGTGCCAGCAGCTCCAGAGGGACTAGCGTGGTTAGCTCCTACGAGCAGTACTTC. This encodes CASSSRGTSVVSSYEQYF.